The rows below give T cell receptor beta chains drawn from one sample of a study of cytomegalovirus exposure and HLA in healthy donors. Clones were read by immunoSEQ multiplex PCR, and TCRdb kept only the in-frame ones, dropping some. The sample holds roughly 58,000 clones, around 80% seen once. The sample taken for sequencing was PBMCs. Receptors originate from a woman between 40 and 55 years old in good health and CMV-seronegative. CDR3s include the opening cysteine and the closing phenylalanine or tryptophan. Each record gives: V gene, J gene, CDR3 length, D gene, CDR3 protein. The D gene is left open where the match is weak.

>TRBV25-1|TRBJ1-5|15|.
CASSESGNSYQPQHF
>TRBV30|TRBJ1-5|13|.
CAWSQREWEPQHF
>TRBV19|TRBJ2-1|14|TRBD1
CASRRDRGNNEQFF
>TRBV18|TRBJ2-5|17|.
CASSPLTTIPIQETQYF
>TRBV6-1|TRBJ1-4|15|.
CASSEAPSSREKLFF
>TRBV7-2|TRBJ2-2|15|TRBD2
CASSSRGDNTGELFF
>TRBV9|TRBJ2-1|19|TRBD2
CASSLPLGASGGSYNEQFF
>TRBV4-3|TRBJ2-7|15|.
CASSQSILVKAEQYF
>TRBV10-3|TRBJ1-2|13|.
CAISEGGGDGYTF
>TRBV20-1|TRBJ1-1|11|.
CSARQGRTAFF
>TRBV7-2|TRBJ1-5|15|.
CASSLVRSSNQPQHF
>TRBV2|TRBJ1-2|14|TRBD1
CASSHTDRDGGYTF
>TRBV7-9|TRBJ2-1|13|.
CASSLFGFNEQFF
>TRBV5-1|TRBJ2-2|16|.
CASSLVGGTNTGELFF
>TRBV5-1|TRBJ1-3|15|TRBD1
CASSTSGTGGNTIYF
>TRBV9|TRBJ2-2|15|.
CASSVRGLSTGELFF
>TRBV5-1|TRBJ2-3|14|TRBD1
CASRPGTVTDTQYF
>TRBV5-1|TRBJ2-3|15|TRBD2
CASGAASGSTDTQYF
>TRBV6-1|TRBJ2-2|15|TRBD1
CASSKGYRGTGELFF
>TRBV20-1|TRBJ1-5|11|.
CSVQGHQPQHF
>TRBV28|TRBJ2-7|15|TRBD2
CASSLETSEFYEQYF
>TRBV21-1|TRBJ2-1|12|.
CASSPQEDGQFF
>TRBV9|TRBJ1-2|12|.
CASSVTAYGYTF
>TRBV5-1|TRBJ2-5|16|TRBD2
CASSPATSGNQETQYF
>TRBV12-5|TRBJ1-2|14|TRBD1
CASGQGTGMYGYTF
>TRBV18|TRBJ1-2|13|TRBD1
CASTGQGFYGYTF
>TRBV12-5|TRBJ1-4|15|.
CASGRGADTNEKLFF
>TRBV19|TRBJ2-6|14|.
CASSAVSGANVLTF
>TRBV14|TRBJ1-1|17|.
CASSQVKAGSGDTEAFF
>TRBV6-5|TRBJ2-1|15|.
CASSYSRGLGYEQFF
>TRBV28|TRBJ2-7|15|TRBD2
CASSPPGGRAYEQYF
>TRBV28|.|15|.
CASSFLEQAFYEQYF
>TRBV11-2|TRBJ2-2|15|TRBD1
CASSSQGVNTGELFF
>TRBV4-1|TRBJ2-3|14|TRBD2
CASSRVTSADTQYF
>TRBV30|TRBJ1-5|15|.
CAWSVPGERNQPQHF
>TRBV7-8|TRBJ1-2|15|.
CASSLSGQYVYGYTF
>TRBV28|TRBJ2-5|17|TRBD2
CASSSPQLAGVQETQYF
>TRBV11-2|TRBJ2-5|13|.
CASSLALRETQYF
>TRBV7-2|TRBJ2-2|18|.
CASSPPPGHGSIAGELFF
>TRBV11-2|TRBJ1-1|13|.
CASSLELRTEAFF
>TRBV28|TRBJ1-5|13|.
CASSFWGNQPQNF
>TRBV28|TRBJ1-5|13|.
CASRAPPNRPQHF